This TCR beta chain comes out of a study of T cell responses to AZD1222 COVID-19 vaccine. Broader study findings: The donor group comprised mostly white British people and more females; the analysis possibly underestimated clonal diversity.

V dropped 4 bases and J dropped 5; count of bases not matched to a gene: 10. The CDR3 consists of 16 residues. In germline, CDR1 is SGHRS, CDR2 YFSETQ. Produced via immunoSEQ multiplex PCR; TCRdb's table is partial and in-frame only. The data show some 84,000 clones, with around 90% seen just once and less than 20% held by the top ten. Note on this clone: Its antigen is currently unknown.

The chain links TRBV5-1 to TRBJ2-7, with 12 bases that match TRBD2. The material sequenced was peripheral blood, taken on day 0 of AZD1222 vaccination. The clonotype comes from an adult in good health. CDR3 coding DNA: TGCGCCAGCAGCCCTAGCGGGAGGGCCCGGACAAACGAGCAGTACTTC. As protein: CASSPSGRARTNEQYF.